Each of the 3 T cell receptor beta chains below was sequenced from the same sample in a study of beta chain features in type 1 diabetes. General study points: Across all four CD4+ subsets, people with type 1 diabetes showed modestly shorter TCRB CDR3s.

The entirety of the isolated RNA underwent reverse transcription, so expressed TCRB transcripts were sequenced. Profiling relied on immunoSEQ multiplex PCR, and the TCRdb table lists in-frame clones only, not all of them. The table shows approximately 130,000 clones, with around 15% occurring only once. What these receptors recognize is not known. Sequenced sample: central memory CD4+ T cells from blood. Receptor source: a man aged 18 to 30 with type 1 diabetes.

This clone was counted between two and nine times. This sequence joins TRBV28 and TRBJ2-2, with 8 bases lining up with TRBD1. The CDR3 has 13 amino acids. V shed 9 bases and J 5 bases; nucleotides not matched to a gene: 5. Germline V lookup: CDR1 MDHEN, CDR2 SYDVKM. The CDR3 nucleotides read TGTGCCAGTTACTACAGGGGGACCGGGGAGCTGTTTTTT. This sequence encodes CASYYRGTGELFF.

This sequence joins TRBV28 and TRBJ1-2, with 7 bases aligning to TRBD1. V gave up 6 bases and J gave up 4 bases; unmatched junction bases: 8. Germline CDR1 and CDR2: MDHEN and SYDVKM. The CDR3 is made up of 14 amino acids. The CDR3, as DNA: TGTGCCAGCAGCGCCGTGACAGGGACCTATGGCTACACCTTC. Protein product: CASSAVTGTYGYTF.

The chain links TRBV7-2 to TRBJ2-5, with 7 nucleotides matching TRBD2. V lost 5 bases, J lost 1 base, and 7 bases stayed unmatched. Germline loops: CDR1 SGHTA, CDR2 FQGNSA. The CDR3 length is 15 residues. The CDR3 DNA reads TGTGCCAGCAGCACCTCCTCTAGCGGCCAAGAGACCCAGTACTTC. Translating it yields CASSTSSSGQETQYF.